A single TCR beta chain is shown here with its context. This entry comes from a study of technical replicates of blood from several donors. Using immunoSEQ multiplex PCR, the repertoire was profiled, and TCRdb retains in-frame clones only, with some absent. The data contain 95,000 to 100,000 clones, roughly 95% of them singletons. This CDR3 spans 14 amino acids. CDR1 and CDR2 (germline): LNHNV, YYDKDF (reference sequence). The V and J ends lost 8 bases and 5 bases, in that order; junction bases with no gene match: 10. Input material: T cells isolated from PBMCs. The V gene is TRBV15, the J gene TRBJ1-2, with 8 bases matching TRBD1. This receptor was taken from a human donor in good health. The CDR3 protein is CATQRDRGAYGYTF. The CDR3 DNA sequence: TGTGCCACCCAACGCGACAGGGGCGCTTATGGCTACACCTTC. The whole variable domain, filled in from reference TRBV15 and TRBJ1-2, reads DAMVIQNPRYQVTQFGKPVTLSCSQTLNHNVMYWYQQKSSQAPKLLFHYYDKDFNNEADTPDNFQSRRPNTSFCFLDIRSPGLGDTAMYLCATQRDRGAYGYTFGSGTRLTVV.